These T cell receptor beta chains were read from a single sample in a study of long-term antiretroviral therapy in people with HIV. Clones were read by immunoSEQ multiplex PCR, and TCRdb kept only the in-frame ones, dropping some. The sample yields some 20,000 clones, about 89% seen once. This sample comprised unsorted PBMCs, obtained 0.5 years after starting antiretroviral therapy. The receptors shown here come from a man aged 40-49 years with HIV. Each CDR3 is given with its conserved first and last residue. A D gene is named only where the DNA matches it firmly. Expanded clones are given a class, and other clones once, few, many or no size at all.

v_gene: TRBV18; abundance: once; j_gene: TRBJ2-1; d_gene: -; CDR3nt: TGTGCCAGCTCACCTCCGGGACGGGGCAATCGGTTCTTC; CDR3aa: CASSPPGRGNRFF
v_gene: TRBV6-6; abundance: -; j_gene: TRBJ1-2; d_gene: TRBD1; CDR3nt: TGTGCCAGCATTCAGGGGGCTAGCTACACCTTC; CDR3aa: CASIQGASYTF
v_gene: TRBV10-2; abundance: -; j_gene: TRBJ2-7; d_gene: -; CDR3nt: TGCGCCAGCAGTGAGAGAAGCATGGCACCTGCCTACGAGCAGTACTTC; CDR3aa: CASSERSMAPAYEQYF
v_gene: TRBV5-4; abundance: few; j_gene: TRBJ2-7; d_gene: TRBD1; CDR3nt: TGTGCCAGCAGCTTGGCCCCGGGACAGGGGTGGCCGGGCGACGAGCAGTACTTC; CDR3aa: CASSLAPGQGWPGDEQYF
v_gene: TRBV4-3; abundance: -; j_gene: TRBJ2-1; d_gene: TRBD2; CDR3nt: TGCGCCAGCAGCCAAGCGCCACTAGCGGGAGTAGGTAATGAGCAGTTCTTC; CDR3aa: CASSQAPLAGVGNEQFF
v_gene: TRBV10-2; abundance: -; j_gene: TRBJ2-5; d_gene: -; CDR3nt: TGCGCCAGCAGTGAGTCAGCCTTCGGGGGACAAGAGACCCAGTACTTC; CDR3aa: CASSESAFGGQETQYF
v_gene: TRBV5-4; abundance: -; j_gene: TRBJ2-5; d_gene: -; CDR3nt: TGTGCCGGAGGGCCCGCCCGAGGCCCCCAGTACTTC; CDR3aa: CAGGPARGPQYF
v_gene: TRBV7-9; abundance: once; j_gene: TRBJ2-7; d_gene: -; CDR3nt: TGTGCCAGCAGCTCTCAGGAACTTGCCTACGAGCAGTACTTC; CDR3aa: CASSSQELAYEQYF
v_gene: TRBV11-2; abundance: once; j_gene: TRBJ2-1; d_gene: -; CDR3nt: TGTGCCAGCAGCTTAGTCCGGGACGGTATTTACAATGAGCAGTTCTTC; CDR3aa: CASSLVRDGIYNEQFF
v_gene: TRBV20-1; abundance: -; j_gene: TRBJ2-1; d_gene: -; CDR3nt: TGCAGTGCAAGGATAGACAATGAGCAGTTCTTC; CDR3aa: CSARIDNEQFF
v_gene: TRBV5-1; abundance: -; j_gene: TRBJ1-2; d_gene: -; CDR3nt: TGCGCCAGCAGCTCCGGGGGGGACTCCTACAAGGGCTATGGCTACACCTTC; CDR3aa: CASSSGGDSYKGYGYTF
v_gene: TRBV5-8; abundance: -; j_gene: TRBJ2-4; d_gene: TRBD2; CDR3nt: TGTGCCAGCACGGCGCTAGCGGGAGGGCCGGCCAAAAACATTCAGTACTTC; CDR3aa: CASTALAGGPAKNIQYF
v_gene: TRBV4-1; abundance: -; j_gene: TRBJ2-1; d_gene: -; CDR3nt: TGCGCCAGCAGCCCCCCCGGAGGAAGCTCCTACAATGAGCAGTTCTTC; CDR3aa: CASSPPGGSSYNEQFF
v_gene: TRBV5-1; abundance: -; j_gene: TRBJ1-2; d_gene: TRBD1; CDR3nt: TGCGCCAGCAGCCCCGGGACAGGGGCCCTAGAGGGCTACACCTTC; CDR3aa: CASSPGTGALEGYTF
v_gene: TRBV28; abundance: -; j_gene: TRBJ2-7; d_gene: -; CDR3nt: TGTGCCAGCAGTTTATGGGGACGTAGCCACGAGCAGTACTTC; CDR3aa: CASSLWGRSHEQYF
v_gene: TRBV2; abundance: -; j_gene: TRBJ2-3; d_gene: TRBD2; CDR3nt: TGTGCCAGCAGTGCGACTAGCACTAGCACAGATACGCAGTATTTT; CDR3aa: CASSATSTSTDTQYF
v_gene: TRBV7-6; abundance: once; j_gene: TRBJ1-4; d_gene: TRBD1; CDR3nt: TGTGCCAGCAGCTCCCTAGGGACAGGGAACGAAAAACTGTTTTTT; CDR3aa: CASSSLGTGNEKLFF
v_gene: TRBV27; abundance: -; j_gene: TRBJ1-3; d_gene: TRBD1; CDR3nt: TGTGCCAGCAGCCCGACAGGGACAGTTGGAAACACCATATATTTT; CDR3aa: CASSPTGTVGNTIYF
v_gene: TRBV19; abundance: -; j_gene: TRBJ2-1; d_gene: TRBD2; CDR3nt: TGTGCCAGTAGTATAGATCCAGGACTAGTGGGGGTCAATGAGCAGTTCTTC; CDR3aa: CASSIDPGLVGVNEQFF
v_gene: TRBV2; abundance: once; j_gene: TRBJ1-2; d_gene: -; CDR3nt: TGTGCCAGCATGGTACAGCCTGTGTATGGCTACACCTTC; CDR3aa: CASMVQPVYGYTF
v_gene: TRBV6-1; abundance: -; j_gene: TRBJ1-2; d_gene: -; CDR3nt: TGTGCCAGCATTACCCCCAGCGTGAACTATGGCTACACCTTC; CDR3aa: CASITPSVNYGYTF
v_gene: TRBV6-1; abundance: -; j_gene: TRBJ1-1; d_gene: -; CDR3nt: TGTGCCAGCAGTGGGCAAAAGGACACTGAAGCTTTCTTT; CDR3aa: CASSGQKDTEAFF
v_gene: TRBV6-1; abundance: -; j_gene: TRBJ2-1; d_gene: TRBD2; CDR3nt: TGTGCCAGCAGTGAAAGTTTCGGACTAGCCGCGGATGAGCAGTTCTTC; CDR3aa: CASSESFGLAADEQFF
v_gene: TRBV19; abundance: -; j_gene: TRBJ2-7; d_gene: TRBD1; CDR3nt: TGTGCCAGTAGTGAGGGACAGCTAACCTACGAGCAGTACTTC; CDR3aa: CASSEGQLTYEQYF
v_gene: TRBV19; abundance: once; j_gene: TRBJ1-2; d_gene: -; CDR3nt: TGTGCCAGTAGTACGGATTTCTCCTATGGCTACACCTTC; CDR3aa: CASSTDFSYGYTF
v_gene: TRBV7-8; abundance: -; j_gene: TRBJ1-1; d_gene: -; CDR3nt: TGTGCCAGCAGCCCTGGTCTGGGCAATGGGATGGCGGCTTTCTTT; CDR3aa: CASSPGLGNGMAAFF
v_gene: TRBV5-5; abundance: -; j_gene: TRBJ2-7; d_gene: TRBD1; CDR3nt: TGTGCCAGCAGCTACCGGGACAGGGGCATCTACGAGCAGTACTTC; CDR3aa: CASSYRDRGIYEQYF
v_gene: TRBV29-1; abundance: -; j_gene: TRBJ1-1; d_gene: -; CDR3nt: TGCAGCGTTGATGAGGGTCTGGGGGCTTTCTTT; CDR3aa: CSVDEGLGAFF
v_gene: TRBV5-8; abundance: few; j_gene: TRBJ1-2; d_gene: -; CDR3nt: TGTGCCAGCAGCTTTTTGGTCGGAACCGCCTATGGCTACACCTTC; CDR3aa: CASSFLVGTAYGYTF
v_gene: TRBV9; abundance: -; j_gene: TRBJ2-3; d_gene: -; CDR3nt: TGTGCCAGCAGCGTAGGCGGTATCACAGATACGCAGTATTTT; CDR3aa: CASSVGGITDTQYF
v_gene: TRBV11-3; abundance: once; j_gene: TRBJ2-7; d_gene: -; CDR3nt: TGTGCCAGCAGCTTAAGGGAGGCCCAGTACTTC; CDR3aa: CASSLREAQYF
v_gene: TRBV11-2; abundance: -; j_gene: TRBJ1-1; d_gene: TRBD1; CDR3nt: TGTGCCAGCAGCGCTCCGACAGGGGACGGGACTGAAGCTTTCTTT; CDR3aa: CASSAPTGDGTEAFF
v_gene: TRBV19; abundance: once; j_gene: TRBJ1-4; d_gene: TRBD1; CDR3nt: TGTGCCAGTAGTATAGACGCCCCGGGACAGGGGGGCGAAAAACTGTTTTTT; CDR3aa: CASSIDAPGQGGEKLFF
v_gene: TRBV19; abundance: once; j_gene: TRBJ2-3; d_gene: TRBD2; CDR3nt: TGTGCCAGTAGTATGGGACTAGCGGTAAAGATCACAGATACGCAGTATTTT; CDR3aa: CASSMGLAVKITDTQYF
v_gene: TRBV7-6; abundance: few; j_gene: TRBJ2-7; d_gene: TRBD1; CDR3nt: TGTGCCAGCAGGCCTCGGGACAGGGTCTGCAGGCAGTACTTC; CDR3aa: CASRPRDRVCRQYF
v_gene: TRBV11-3; abundance: -; j_gene: TRBJ2-1; d_gene: -; CDR3nt: TGTGCCAGCAGCTTGCAAAGTGGTTCCTACAATGAGCAGTTCTTC; CDR3aa: CASSLQSGSYNEQFF
v_gene: TRBV28; abundance: -; j_gene: TRBJ1-5; d_gene: -; CDR3nt: TGTGCCAGCAGGTGGGACCGCTTGTCCAATCAGCCCCAGCATTTT; CDR3aa: CASRWDRLSNQPQHF
v_gene: TRBV7-8; abundance: once; j_gene: TRBJ2-7; d_gene: -; CDR3nt: TGTGCCAGCAGCTCCCCTCTGGGACTGGGGTCTTACGAGCAGTACTTC; CDR3aa: CASSSPLGLGSYEQYF
v_gene: TRBV7-9; abundance: -; j_gene: TRBJ2-1; d_gene: TRBD2; CDR3nt: TGTGCCAGCAGCTTAGAGGGGAGAGGACTAGTCCAATACAATGAGCAGTTCTTC; CDR3aa: CASSLEGRGLVQYNEQFF
v_gene: TRBV30; abundance: -; j_gene: TRBJ2-1; d_gene: -; CDR3nt: TGTGCCTGGGCGGGTGTCAATGAGCAGTTCTTC; CDR3aa: CAWAGVNEQFF
v_gene: TRBV11-2; abundance: -; j_gene: TRBJ2-7; d_gene: TRBD1; CDR3nt: TGTGCCAGCAGCTACAAAGGGACAGGGTATGACGAGCAGTACTTC; CDR3aa: CASSYKGTGYDEQYF
v_gene: TRBV7-9; abundance: -; j_gene: TRBJ2-1; d_gene: -; CDR3nt: TGTGCCAGCAGCATTAACAATGAGCAGTTCTTC; CDR3aa: CASSINNEQFF
v_gene: TRBV10-3; abundance: -; j_gene: TRBJ2-5; d_gene: TRBD2; CDR3nt: TGTGCCATCAGTGTTAGTTTTCCCTACCCGGGGGGAGAGACCCAGTACTTC; CDR3aa: CAISVSFPYPGGETQYF
v_gene: TRBV6-5; abundance: -; j_gene: TRBJ1-2; d_gene: -; CDR3nt: TGTGCCAGCAGCCCCCAGGCGGACTATGGCTACACCTTC; CDR3aa: CASSPQADYGYTF
v_gene: TRBV15; abundance: -; j_gene: TRBJ2-7; d_gene: -; CDR3nt: TGTGCCACCAGCAGCCTTTCGTTAGGGATGAACGAGCAGTACTTC; CDR3aa: CATSSLSLGMNEQYF
v_gene: TRBV6-5; abundance: -; j_gene: TRBJ1-1; d_gene: -; CDR3nt: TGTGCCAGCAAGGATAGCAAGGGGAGACCTGAAGCTTTCTTT; CDR3aa: CASKDSKGRPEAFF
v_gene: TRBV5-1; abundance: -; j_gene: TRBJ2-2; d_gene: -; CDR3nt: TGCGCCAGCAGCTTGGCCGACGGAACGAACACCGGGGAGCTGTTTTTT; CDR3aa: CASSLADGTNTGELFF
v_gene: TRBV28; abundance: -; j_gene: TRBJ2-1; d_gene: -; CDR3nt: TGTGCCAGCAGTTTATCAGGGATCTCCTACAATGAGCAGTTCTTC; CDR3aa: CASSLSGISYNEQFF
v_gene: TRBV2; abundance: -; j_gene: TRBJ2-3; d_gene: -; CDR3nt: TGTGCCGTCAGAAGGGCAGGGCCGATCACAGATACGCAGTATTTT; CDR3aa: CAVRRAGPITDTQYF
v_gene: TRBV5-1; abundance: -; j_gene: TRBJ2-2; d_gene: -; CDR3nt: TGCGCCAGCAGCTTCCTGGGGAGAAAGAACACCGGGGAGCTGTTTTTT; CDR3aa: CASSFLGRKNTGELFF
v_gene: TRBV19; abundance: -; j_gene: TRBJ1-2; d_gene: -; CDR3nt: TGTGCCAGTAGTCCTGAAATCCCGGGACACAGAAACTATGGCTACACCTTC; CDR3aa: CASSPEIPGHRNYGYTF